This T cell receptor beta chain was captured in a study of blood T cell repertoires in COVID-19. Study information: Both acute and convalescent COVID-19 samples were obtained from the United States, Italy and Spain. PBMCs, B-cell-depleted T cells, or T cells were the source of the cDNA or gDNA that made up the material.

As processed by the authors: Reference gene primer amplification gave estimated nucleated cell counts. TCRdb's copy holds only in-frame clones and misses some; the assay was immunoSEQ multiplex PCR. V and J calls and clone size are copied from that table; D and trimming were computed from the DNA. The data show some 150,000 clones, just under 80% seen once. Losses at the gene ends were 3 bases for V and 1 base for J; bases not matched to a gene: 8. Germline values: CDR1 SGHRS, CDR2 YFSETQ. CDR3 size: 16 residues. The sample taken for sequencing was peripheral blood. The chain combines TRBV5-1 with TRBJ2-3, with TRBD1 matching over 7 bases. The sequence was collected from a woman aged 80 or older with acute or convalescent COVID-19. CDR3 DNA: TGCGCCAGCAGCTCCGGACAGGTTGGTGGCACAGATACGCAGTATTTT. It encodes CASSSGQVGGTDTQYF.